These T cell receptor beta chains were read from a single sample in a study of blood T cell repertoires in COVID-19. Produced via immunoSEQ multiplex PCR; TCRdb's table is partial and in-frame only. The profile shows 40,000 to 45,000 clones, 70% to 90% of them singletons. Specimen: peripheral blood. These receptors were obtained from a human donor in a cohort sampled during active COVID-19. CDR3s include the opening cysteine and the closing phenylalanine or tryptophan. The D gene is left open where the match is weak. Not all rows give a size; the values are once, few, many and, for expanded clones, a class.

j_call: TRBJ2-2; clone_size: NA; d_call: TRBD1; cdr3_length: 15; v_call: TRBV7-6; cdr3_nt: TGTGCCAGCAGCTTCGGACAGGCCGGAGCCGGGGAGCTGTTTTTT; cdr3_aa: CASSFGQAGAGELFF
j_call: TRBJ1-1; clone_size: NA; d_call: TRBD1; cdr3_length: 12; v_call: TRBV7-9; cdr3_nt: TGTGCCAGCAGCCAAGGGGACAGAGAAGCTTTCTTT; cdr3_aa: CASSQGDREAFF
j_call: TRBJ2-7; clone_size: NA; d_call: NA; cdr3_length: 14; v_call: TRBV24-1; cdr3_nt: TGTGCCACCAGTGCCCGACAGGACCCCTACGAGCAGTACTTC; cdr3_aa: CATSARQDPYEQYF
j_call: TRBJ2-1; clone_size: NA; d_call: TRBD1; cdr3_length: 13; v_call: TRBV5-6; cdr3_nt: TGTGCCAGCAAGGGACAGGGATCCAATGAGCAGTTCTTC; cdr3_aa: CASKGQGSNEQFF
j_call: TRBJ2-5; clone_size: NA; d_call: NA; cdr3_length: 12; v_call: TRBV29-1; cdr3_nt: TGCAGCGTTGAAGAAAGCCGGGAGACCCAGTACTTC; cdr3_aa: CSVEESRETQYF
j_call: TRBJ1-6; clone_size: NA; d_call: NA; cdr3_length: 14; v_call: TRBV3-1/TRBV3-2; cdr3_nt: TGTGCCAGCAGCCAAGACAGGGTCTTTGCACCCCTCCACTTT; cdr3_aa: CASSQDRVFAPLHF
j_call: TRBJ2-3; clone_size: NA; d_call: NA; cdr3_length: 15; v_call: TRBV5-1; cdr3_nt: TGCGCCAGCAGCCCAGGGGCAGGCGGCACAGATACGCAGTATTTT; cdr3_aa: CASSPGAGGTDTQYF
j_call: TRBJ2-1; clone_size: NA; d_call: TRBD2; cdr3_length: 12; v_call: TRBV12-3/TRBV12-4; cdr3_nt: TGTGCAGGGGCGGGAGCGGACAATGAGCAGTTCTTC; cdr3_aa: CAGAGADNEQFF
j_call: TRBJ1-2; clone_size: few; d_call: NA; cdr3_length: 15; v_call: TRBV4-3; cdr3_nt: TGCGCCAGCAGCCAAGTCGGATTTGGACTCTATGGCTACACCTTC; cdr3_aa: CASSQVGFGLYGYTF
j_call: TRBJ1-4; clone_size: once; d_call: NA; cdr3_length: 15; v_call: TRBV5-1; cdr3_nt: TGCGCCAGCAAACCGGGGGACTCAACTAATGAAAAACTGTTTTTT; cdr3_aa: CASKPGDSTNEKLFF
j_call: TRBJ1-4; clone_size: NA; d_call: TRBD1; cdr3_length: 15; v_call: TRBV5-8; cdr3_nt: TGTGCCAGCAGCCACGGGGACAGCGTTTATGAAAAACTGTTTTTT; cdr3_aa: CASSHGDSVYEKLFF
j_call: TRBJ1-1; clone_size: NA; d_call: NA; cdr3_length: 12; v_call: TRBV7-8; cdr3_nt: TGTGCCAGCAGCCTCAGTAACACTGAAGCTTTCTTT; cdr3_aa: CASSLSNTEAFF
j_call: TRBJ1-1; clone_size: NA; d_call: TRBD1; cdr3_length: 14; v_call: TRBV5-1; cdr3_nt: TGCGCCAGCAGCTCCCAGGGGGCGCGGACTGAAGCTTTCTTT; cdr3_aa: CASSSQGARTEAFF
j_call: TRBJ2-7; clone_size: NA; d_call: NA; cdr3_length: 16; v_call: TRBV13; cdr3_nt: TGTGCCAGCAGCTTAGGTGCAGGGTCGGTTTCCTACGAGCAGTACTTC; cdr3_aa: CASSLGAGSVSYEQYF
j_call: TRBJ2-5; clone_size: NA; d_call: TRBD2; cdr3_length: 15; v_call: TRBV3-1/TRBV3-2; cdr3_nt: TGTGTCAGCAGCCTTCCCGGGACTAGCCTGGAGACCCAGTACTTC; cdr3_aa: CVSSLPGTSLETQYF
j_call: TRBJ1-3; clone_size: NA; d_call: NA; cdr3_length: 11; v_call: TRBV12-3/TRBV12-4; cdr3_nt: TGTGCCAGCAGCACTGGAAACACCATATATTTT; cdr3_aa: CASSTGNTIYF
j_call: TRBJ1-3; clone_size: NA; d_call: TRBD1; cdr3_length: 15; v_call: TRBV19; cdr3_nt: TGTGCCAGTAGACGGACAGGGGGACCTGGAAACACCATATATTTT; cdr3_aa: CASRRTGGPGNTIYF
j_call: TRBJ2-5; clone_size: NA; d_call: NA; cdr3_length: 14; v_call: TRBV5-1; cdr3_nt: TGCGCCAGCAGCTCGACAGTTTCAGTGGAGACCCAGTACTTC; cdr3_aa: CASSSTVSVETQYF
j_call: TRBJ2-5; clone_size: NA; d_call: NA; cdr3_length: 13; v_call: TRBV27; cdr3_nt: TGTGCCAGCAGTATACAGGGTGTCGAGACCCAGTACTTC; cdr3_aa: CASSIQGVETQYF
j_call: TRBJ1-1; clone_size: NA; d_call: TRBD1; cdr3_length: 15; v_call: TRBV29-1; cdr3_nt: TGCAGCGTACACGTCTGGGACAGTCTAGACACTGAAGTTTTCTTT; cdr3_aa: CSVHVWDSLDTEVFF
j_call: TRBJ2-3; clone_size: NA; d_call: NA; cdr3_length: 14; v_call: TRBV3-1/TRBV3-2; cdr3_nt: TGTGCCAGCAGCCAAGGAGTCGGGGAAATGGAGCAGTATTTT; cdr3_aa: CASSQGVGEMEQYF
j_call: TRBJ1-6; clone_size: NA; d_call: NA; cdr3_length: 14; v_call: TRBV4-1; cdr3_nt: TGCGCCAGCAGCGAGGGTTTCCTCAATTCACCCCTCCACTTT; cdr3_aa: CASSEGFLNSPLHF
j_call: TRBJ2-7; clone_size: NA; d_call: NA; cdr3_length: 15; v_call: TRBV6-2/TRBV6-3; cdr3_nt: TGTGCCAGCAGCTCAACCCGAGGACAGCCCTACGAGCAGTACTTC; cdr3_aa: CASSSTRGQPYEQYF
j_call: TRBJ2-7; clone_size: NA; d_call: NA; cdr3_length: 14; v_call: TRBV21-1; cdr3_nt: TGTGCCAGCAGCACTACAGGGGGACTCTACGAGCAGTACTTC; cdr3_aa: CASSTTGGLYEQYF
j_call: TRBJ2-2; clone_size: NA; d_call: NA; cdr3_length: 15; v_call: TRBV4-3; cdr3_nt: TGCGCCAGCAGCCCAGGGGGGATCCGGACCGGGGAGCTGTTTTTT; cdr3_aa: CASSPGGIRTGELFF
j_call: TRBJ1-1; clone_size: NA; d_call: NA; cdr3_length: 18; v_call: TRBV5-8; cdr3_nt: TGTGCCAGCAGCTTGGGATTGGGGGGCGGGAGGCCTCCGGGTGAAGCTTTCTTT; cdr3_aa: CASSLGLGGGRPPGEAFF
j_call: TRBJ1-5; clone_size: NA; d_call: TRBD1; cdr3_length: 14; v_call: TRBV30; cdr3_nt: TGTGCCTGGAATCTAGGACAGGGAAATCAGCCCCAGCATTTT; cdr3_aa: CAWNLGQGNQPQHF
j_call: TRBJ2-3; clone_size: NA; d_call: TRBD1; cdr3_length: 14; v_call: TRBV15; cdr3_nt: TGTGCCACCAGCGGACAGGTGGCCACAGATACGCAGTATTTT; cdr3_aa: CATSGQVATDTQYF
j_call: TRBJ2-5; clone_size: NA; d_call: NA; cdr3_length: 13; v_call: TRBV12-3/TRBV12-4; cdr3_nt: TGTGCCAGCAGTTCCCACAGTCAAGAGACCCAGTACTTC; cdr3_aa: CASSSHSQETQYF
j_call: TRBJ1-6; clone_size: few; d_call: NA; cdr3_length: 16; v_call: TRBV30; cdr3_nt: TGTGCCTGGAGTGTACGGCAGGGAAACTATAATTCACCCCTCCACTTT; cdr3_aa: CAWSVRQGNYNSPLHF
j_call: TRBJ1-2; clone_size: NA; d_call: NA; cdr3_length: 14; v_call: TRBV13; cdr3_nt: TGTGCCAGCAGCGATGCCACCCGAGGAGATGGCTACACCTTC; cdr3_aa: CASSDATRGDGYTF
j_call: TRBJ2-1; clone_size: NA; d_call: TRBD2; cdr3_length: 14; v_call: TRBV5-1; cdr3_nt: TGCGCCAGCAGGCTCACTAGCGGGGGCTTTGAGCAGTTCTTC; cdr3_aa: CASRLTSGGFEQFF
j_call: TRBJ2-6; clone_size: NA; d_call: NA; cdr3_length: 14; v_call: TRBV6-1; cdr3_nt: TGTGCCAGCAGTGAACAGTCTGGGGCCAACGTCCTGACTTTC; cdr3_aa: CASSEQSGANVLTF
j_call: TRBJ2-3; clone_size: NA; d_call: TRBD2; cdr3_length: 15; v_call: TRBV13; cdr3_nt: TGTGCCAGCAGGGGGACTAGCGGGGGCACAGATACGCAGTATTTT; cdr3_aa: CASRGTSGGTDTQYF
j_call: TRBJ2-3; clone_size: NA; d_call: TRBD2; cdr3_length: 17; v_call: TRBV11-3; cdr3_nt: TGTGCCAGCAGCTTAGGGGGAGCGGGAGTGGGCACAGATACGCAGTATTTT; cdr3_aa: CASSLGGAGVGTDTQYF
j_call: TRBJ1-1; clone_size: NA; d_call: TRBD1; cdr3_length: 13; v_call: TRBV12-3/TRBV12-4; cdr3_nt: TGTGCCAGCAGTTTGGACAGGGACACTGAAGCTTTCTTT; cdr3_aa: CASSLDRDTEAFF
j_call: TRBJ1-1; clone_size: NA; d_call: TRBD1; cdr3_length: 15; v_call: TRBV29-1; cdr3_nt: TGCAGCGTTGAAGAGACCAGGGGGCTATGGACTGAAGCTTTCTTT; cdr3_aa: CSVEETRGLWTEAFF
j_call: TRBJ1-3; clone_size: NA; d_call: TRBD1; cdr3_length: 15; v_call: TRBV10-3; cdr3_nt: TGTGCCATCAGTGGGACAGGGAAGGCAGGAAACACCATATATTTT; cdr3_aa: CAISGTGKAGNTIYF
j_call: TRBJ2-2; clone_size: NA; d_call: NA; cdr3_length: 15; v_call: TRBV4-3; cdr3_nt: TGCGCCAGCAGCCAATTTTGGGGGGGCCCCGGGGAGCTGTTTTTT; cdr3_aa: CASSQFWGGPGELFF
j_call: TRBJ2-2; clone_size: NA; d_call: TRBD2; cdr3_length: 16; v_call: TRBV7-9; cdr3_nt: TGTGCCAGCAGCTTTCGGACTAGCGGAAACACCGGGGAGCTGTTTTTT; cdr3_aa: CASSFRTSGNTGELFF